What follows are 18 T cell receptor beta chains derived from one specimen sequenced in a study of T cells in localized non-small cell lung cancer. Sequencing was performed with immunoSEQ multiplex PCR; in TCRdb, only in-frame clones are kept and a portion is missing. Here the sample spans under 7,000 clones, about nine tenths being singletons. Here the sequenced sample was peripheral blood, taken before any cancer treatment. These receptor sequences come from a male donor at least 60 years old with stage I lung adenocarcinoma.

This sequence joins TRBV5-1 and TRBJ1-2; D gene uncertain. The CDR3 runs 15 residues. V was clipped by 4 bases and J by 8 bases, with 21 bases between them. The germline gives CDR1 SGHRS, CDR2 YFSETQ. CDR3 sequence reads: CASSLGRQSTGGYTF. The CDR3 nucleotides are TGCGCCAGCAGCCTGGGTCGGCAGTCCACCGGCGGCTACACCTTC.

This clone was seen a few times. The chain joins TRBV4-3 to TRBJ2-3; 11 positions agree with TRBD2. The CDR3 loop spans 15 amino acids. The germline V gene encodes CDR1 LGHNA and CDR2 YSLEER. V was pared by 4 bases and J by 1 base, with 1 base of the junction left unmatched. The CDR3 sequence is CASSRSGRGTDTQYF. The CDR3 nucleotides are TGCGCCAGCAGCCGTAGCGGGAGGGGCACAGATACGCAGTATTTT.

The CDR3 reads CASSLDQVGETQYF. The CDR3 nucleotides read TGTGCCAGCAGCTTAGATCAGGTGGGGGAGACCCAGTACTTC. This chain joins TRBV11-2 and TRBJ2-5; no firm D call. Trimming left V 0 bases short and J 5 bases short, with 10 bases between. Germline CDR1 SGHAT, CDR2 FQNNGV. The length of the CDR3 is 14 residues.

V gene TRBV9 combines with J gene TRBJ2-3, with 9 bases matching TRBD2. Looked up from germline, CDR1 is SGDLS and CDR2 is YYNGEE. This CDR3 has 17 residues. The V and J ends lost 3 bases and 0 bases, in that order; junction bases with no gene match: 8. As DNA, the CDR3 is TGTGCCAGCAGCGCAATCAGACTAGCGGAAAGCACAGATACGCAGTATTTT. The encoded protein is CASSAIRLAESTDTQYF. The full variable domain, its missing parts supplied by reference TRBV9 and TRBJ2-3, is DSGVTQTPKHLITATGQRVTLRCSPRSGDLSVYWYQQSLDQGLQFLIQYYNGEERAKGNILERFSAQQFPDLHSELNLSSLELGDSALYFCASSAIRLAESTDTQYFGPGTRLTVL.

This clone appeared once. The V and J genes are TRBV28 and TRBJ1-2; D ambiguous. Germline lookup yields CDR1 MDHEN and CDR2 SYDVKM. This CDR3 spans 13 amino acids. Trimming shortened V by 3 bases and J by 4 bases, and 9 bases separated the two germline ends. The CDR3 here is CASSLSQAYGYTF. The CDR3 bases are TGTGCCAGCAGTTTGTCCCAGGCCTATGGCTACACCTTC.

The rearrangement links TRBV6-1 to TRBJ2-1; tentatively, D is TRBD1 or TRBD2 (5 bases each). The CDR3 runs to 14 residues. Germline V gene data show CDR1 as MNHNS and CDR2 as SASEGT. The V and J ends lost 4 bases and 5 bases respectively, with 12 bases between them. In DNA form, the CDR3 reads TGTGCCAGCAGTGGCTGGGACGTTGACAATGAGCAGTTCTTC. It codes for CASSGWDVDNEQFF.

The gene calls are TRBV6-1 and TRBJ1-2, with a possible D match to TRBD1 (6 bases). From germline, CDR1 is MNHNS and CDR2 SASEGT. The V gene lost 2 bases and the J gene lost 8 bases, with 15 bases spanning the gap. CDR3 size: 14 residues. The CDR3 DNA sequence: TGTGCCAGCAGTGAAAGTGGCAGGGGCGTCGGCTACACCTTC. Residues: CASSESGRGVGYTF.

V usage is TRBV4-1 and J usage is TRBJ2-3; the match to TRBD1 covers 7 bases. The germline V gene has CDR1 MGHRA and CDR2 YSYEKL. The V gene end was trimmed by 1 base and the J gene end by 6 bases; junction bases not matched to a gene: 4. The CDR3 contains 14 residues. The CDR3 bases are TGCGCCAGCAGCCAAGGAGGGGGCCTGGATACGCAGTATTTT. Protein: CASSQGGGLDTQYF.

This chain joins TRBV19 and TRBJ2-4; 9 nucleotides match TRBD1. Germline-derived CDR1 and CDR2 are LNHDA and SQIVND (reference sequence). The junction had 4 bases not matched to a gene; V was cut back by 3 bases and J by 4 bases. The CDR3 is 15 amino acids. The chain's CDR3 is CASSIPGTGKNIQYF. DNA for the CDR3: TGTGCCAGTAGTATTCCCGGGACAGGGAAAAACATTCAGTACTTC.

This sequence joins TRBV5-1 and TRBJ2-5, with 9 bases aligning to TRBD2. V was pared by 4 bases and J by 4 bases, with 14 bases of the junction left unmatched. CDR3 size: 17 residues. In germline, CDR1 is SGHRS, CDR2 YFSETQ. The CDR3 nucleotides read TGCGCCAGCAGCGACTTACTAGCGGGCTTTAATAGAGAGACCCAGTACTTC. Protein sequence: CASSDLLAGFNRETQYF.

V usage is TRBV19 and J usage is TRBJ2-7, with 9 bases aligning to TRBD1. Germline V lookup: CDR1 LNHDA, CDR2 SQIVND (reference sequence). J was trimmed by 5 bases and V by 4 bases; bases with no gene match: 12. This CDR3 has 16 amino acids. This CDR3 reads CASSRPPGQGNHEQYV. For the CDR3, the DNA is TGTGCCAGTAGTAGACCCCCCGGACAGGGGAACCACGAGCAGTACGTC.

The rearrangement uses TRBV11-2 and TRBJ1-1; D perhaps matches TRBD1 (5 bases). Looked up from germline, CDR1 is SGHAT and CDR2 is FQNNGV. This CDR3 comprises 13 residues. V lost 1 base, J lost 9 bases, and 12 bases lay in between. Here the CDR3 DNA reads TGTGCCAGCAGCTTAGCTGGGACTTCTAAAGCTTTCTTT. Its protein is CASSLAGTSKAFF.

The genes are TRBV21-1 and TRBJ2-4. TRBV21-1 is labeled a pseudogene. CDR3 length equals 20 residues. As DNA, the CDR3 is TGTGCCAGCAGCAAAGTGAAGGATTCTGGGGGATCGCTAGCCAAAAACATTCAGTACTTC. Translation: CASSKVKDSGGSLAKNIQYF.

This chain connects TRBV12-5 to TRBJ2-1; no definite D call. Trimming left V 3 bases short and J 9 bases short, with 6 bases between. Germline V gene lookup returns CDR1 LGHNT and CDR2 FRNRAP. This CDR3 contains 11 residues. The CDR3 DNA sequence: TGTGCTAGTGGTTTCGCGGTTGAGCAGTTCTTC. It translates to CASGFAVEQFF.

The chain uses TRBV10-2 and TRBJ1-5; 8 nucleotides agree with TRBD1. With 2 bases clipped from V and 5 bases from J, the junction kept 5 bases outside the gene matches. Germline V lookup: CDR1 WSHSY, CDR2 SAAADI. The CDR3 sequence is 15 residues long. The CDR3 DNA is TGCGCCAGCAGTGAGGAGACAGGGGTCTATCAGCCCCAGCATTTT. Translated, it gives CASSEETGVYQPQHF.

The rearrangement uses TRBV19 and TRBJ2-5, with 7 bases aligning to TRBD2. Germline V gene lookup returns CDR1 LNHDA and CDR2 SQIVND (reference sequence). V gave up 6 bases and J gave up 1 base; unmatched junction bases: 11. The length of the CDR3 is 16 residues. The CDR3 coding sequence is TGTGCCAGTAGGAGAGCGGCTAGCGGAATCCAAGAGACCCAGTACTTC. Protein sequence: CASRRAASGIQETQYF. Supplemented by reference TRBV19 and TRBJ2-5, the full variable domain reads DGGITQSPKYLFRKEGQNVTLSCEQNLNHDAMYWYRQDPGQGLRLIYYSQIVNDFQKGDIAEGYSVSREKKESFPLTVTSAQKNPTAFYLCASRRAASGIQETQYFGPGTRLLVL.

The chain recombines TRBV10-1 with TRBJ2-5; tentative D call: TRBD2 (5 bases). Trimming shortened V by 2 bases and J by 10 bases, and 5 bases separated the two germline ends. The CDR3 totals 10 residues. The germline V gene encodes CDR1 WNHNN and CDR2 SYGVQD (reference sequence). The CDR3 DNA reads TGCGCCAGCAGTGAGGAGGGCCAGTACTTC. Amino acids: CASSEEGQYF.

The chain recombines TRBV5-5 with TRBJ2-5; D is unclear. This CDR3 has 13 residues. Between the trimmed V and J ends, which lost 4 bases and 0 bases, there was a span of 7 bases. CDR1 SGHKS and CDR2 YYEKEE come from the germline V gene (reference sequence). In DNA form, the CDR3 reads TGTGCCAGCAGCAATTCGTACCAAGAGACCCAGTACTTC. As protein: CASSNSYQETQYF. Looking up the rest from reference TRBV5-5 and TRBJ2-5 gives the full variable domain: DAGVTQSPTHLIKTRGQQVTLRCSPISGHKSVSWYQQVLGQGPQFIFQYYEKEERGRGNFPDRFSARQFPNYSSELNVNALLLGDSALYLCASSNSYQETQYFGPGTRLLVL.